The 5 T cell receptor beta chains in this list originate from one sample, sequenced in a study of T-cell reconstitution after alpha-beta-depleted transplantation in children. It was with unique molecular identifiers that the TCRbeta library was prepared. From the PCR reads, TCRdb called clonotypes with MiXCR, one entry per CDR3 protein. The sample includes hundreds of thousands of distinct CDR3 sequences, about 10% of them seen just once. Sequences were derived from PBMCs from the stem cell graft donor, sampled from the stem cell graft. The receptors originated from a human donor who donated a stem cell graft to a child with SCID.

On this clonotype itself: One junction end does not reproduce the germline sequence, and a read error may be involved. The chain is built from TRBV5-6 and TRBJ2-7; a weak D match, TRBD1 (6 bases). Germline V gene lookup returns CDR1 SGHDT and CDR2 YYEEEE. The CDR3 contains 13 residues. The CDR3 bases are TGTGCCATCAGCCAGGGGAGCCTCTACGAGCAGTACTTC. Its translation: CAISQGSLYEQYF.

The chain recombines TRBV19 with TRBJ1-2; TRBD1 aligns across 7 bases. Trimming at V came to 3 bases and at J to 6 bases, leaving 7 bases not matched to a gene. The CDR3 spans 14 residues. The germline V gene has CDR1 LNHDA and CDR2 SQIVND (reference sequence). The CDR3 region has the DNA TGTGCCAGTAGTATCCCGGGACAGCCAAATGGCTACACCTTC. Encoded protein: CASSIPGQPNGYTF.

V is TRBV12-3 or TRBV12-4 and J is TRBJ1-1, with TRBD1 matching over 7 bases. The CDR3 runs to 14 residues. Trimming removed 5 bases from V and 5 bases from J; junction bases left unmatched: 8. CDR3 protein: CASSDGQVWTEAFF. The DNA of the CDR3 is TGTGCCAGCAGTGATGGACAGGTGTGGACTGAAGCTTTCTTT.

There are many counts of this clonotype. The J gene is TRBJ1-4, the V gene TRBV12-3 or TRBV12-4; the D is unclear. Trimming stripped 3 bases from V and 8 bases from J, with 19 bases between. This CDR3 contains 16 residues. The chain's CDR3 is CASSFRAGLQKEKLFF. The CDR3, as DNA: TGTGCCAGCAGTTTTAGGGCAGGCCTACAGAAGGAAAAACTGTTTTTT.

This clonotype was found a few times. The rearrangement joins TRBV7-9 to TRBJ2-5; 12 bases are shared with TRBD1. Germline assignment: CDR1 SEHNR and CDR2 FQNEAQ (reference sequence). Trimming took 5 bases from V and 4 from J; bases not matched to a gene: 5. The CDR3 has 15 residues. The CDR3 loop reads CASSPGQGASETQYF. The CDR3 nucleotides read TGTGCCAGCAGCCCGGGACAGGGGGCTTCAGAGACCCAGTACTTC.